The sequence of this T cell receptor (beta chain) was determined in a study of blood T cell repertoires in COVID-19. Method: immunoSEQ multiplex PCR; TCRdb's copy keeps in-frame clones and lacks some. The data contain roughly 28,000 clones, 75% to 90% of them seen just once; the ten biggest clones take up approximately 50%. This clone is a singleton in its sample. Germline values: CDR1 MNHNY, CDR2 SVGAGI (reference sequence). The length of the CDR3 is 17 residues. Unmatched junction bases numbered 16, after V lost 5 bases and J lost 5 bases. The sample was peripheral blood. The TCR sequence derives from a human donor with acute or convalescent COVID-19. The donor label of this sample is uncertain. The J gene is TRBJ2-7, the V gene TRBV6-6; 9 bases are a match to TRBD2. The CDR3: CASSPQTSGPWGNEQYF. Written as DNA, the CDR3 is TGTGCCAGCAGTCCACAGACTAGCGGCCCTTGGGGCAACGAGCAGTACTTC.